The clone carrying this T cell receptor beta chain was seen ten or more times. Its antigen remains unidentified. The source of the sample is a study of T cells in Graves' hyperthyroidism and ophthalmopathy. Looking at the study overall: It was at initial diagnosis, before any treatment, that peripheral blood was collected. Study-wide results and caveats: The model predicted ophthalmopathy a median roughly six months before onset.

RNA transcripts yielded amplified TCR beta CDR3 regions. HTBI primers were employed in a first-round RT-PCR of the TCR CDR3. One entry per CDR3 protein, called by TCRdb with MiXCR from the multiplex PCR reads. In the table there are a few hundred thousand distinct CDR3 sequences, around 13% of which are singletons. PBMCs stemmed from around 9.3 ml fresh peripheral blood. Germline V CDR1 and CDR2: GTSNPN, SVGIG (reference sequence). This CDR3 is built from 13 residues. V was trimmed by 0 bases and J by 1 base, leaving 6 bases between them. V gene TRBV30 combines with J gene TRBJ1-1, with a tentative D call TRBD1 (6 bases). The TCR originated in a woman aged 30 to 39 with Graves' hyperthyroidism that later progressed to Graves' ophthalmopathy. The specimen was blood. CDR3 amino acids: CAWSVGGNTEAFF. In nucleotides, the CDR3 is TGTGCCTGGAGTGTAGGGGGGAACACTGAAGCTTTCTTT.